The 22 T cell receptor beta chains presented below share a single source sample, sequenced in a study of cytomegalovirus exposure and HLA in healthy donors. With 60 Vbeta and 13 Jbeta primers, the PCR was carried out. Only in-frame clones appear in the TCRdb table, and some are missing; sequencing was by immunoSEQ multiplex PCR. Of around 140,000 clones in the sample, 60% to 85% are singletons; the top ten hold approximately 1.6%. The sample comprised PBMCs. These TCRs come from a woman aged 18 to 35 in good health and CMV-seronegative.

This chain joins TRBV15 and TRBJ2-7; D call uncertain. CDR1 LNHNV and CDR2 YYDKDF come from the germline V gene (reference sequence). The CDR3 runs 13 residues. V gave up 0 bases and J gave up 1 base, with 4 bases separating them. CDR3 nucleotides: TGTGCCACCAGCAGAGACAGGTCCTACGAGCAGTACTTC. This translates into CATSRDRSYEQYF.

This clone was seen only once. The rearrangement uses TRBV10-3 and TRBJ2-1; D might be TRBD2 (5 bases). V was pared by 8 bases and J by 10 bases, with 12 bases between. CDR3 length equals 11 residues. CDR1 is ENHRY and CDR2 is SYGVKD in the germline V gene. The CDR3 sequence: CAIGRSGEQFF. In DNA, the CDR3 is TGTGCCATCGGACGAAGCGGAGAGCAGTTCTTC.

CDR3 loop: CASSPPTTYEQYF. CDR3 sequence (DNA): TGTGCCAGCTCACCACCCACAACGTACGAGCAGTACTTC. The V and J genes are TRBV18 and TRBJ2-7, with D hard to call. This CDR3 comprises 13 residues. Per germline, CDR1 KGHSH and CDR2 LQKENI. V shed 0 bases and J shed 4 bases, with 7 bases lying between them.

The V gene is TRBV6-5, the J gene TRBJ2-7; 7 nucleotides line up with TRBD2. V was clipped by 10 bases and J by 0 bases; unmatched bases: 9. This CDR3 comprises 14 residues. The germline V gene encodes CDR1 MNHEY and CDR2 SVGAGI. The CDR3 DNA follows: TGTGCCACCCACCGTAGCGGGTACTCCTACGAGCAGTACTTC. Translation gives CATHRSGYSYEQYF.

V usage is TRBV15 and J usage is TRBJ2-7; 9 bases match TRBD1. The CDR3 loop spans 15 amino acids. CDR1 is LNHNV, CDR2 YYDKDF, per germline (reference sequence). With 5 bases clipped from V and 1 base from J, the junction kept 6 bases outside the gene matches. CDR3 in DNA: TGTGCCACCAGCGGGCCGGGACAGGGTTCCTACGAGCAGTACTTC. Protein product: CATSGPGQGSYEQYF.

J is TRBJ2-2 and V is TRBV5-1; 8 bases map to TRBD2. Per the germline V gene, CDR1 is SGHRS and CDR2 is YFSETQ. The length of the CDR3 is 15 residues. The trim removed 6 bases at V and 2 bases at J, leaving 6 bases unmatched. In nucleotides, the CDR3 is TGCGCCAGCACCGGGAGGGCTAGAAACACCGGGGAGCTGTTTTTT. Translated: CASTGRARNTGELFF.

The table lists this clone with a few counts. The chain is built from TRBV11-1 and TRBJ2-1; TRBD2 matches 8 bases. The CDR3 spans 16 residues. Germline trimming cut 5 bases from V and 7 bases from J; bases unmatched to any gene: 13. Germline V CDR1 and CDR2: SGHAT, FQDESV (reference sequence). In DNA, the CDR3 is TGTGCCAGCAGCACTAGCGGCCCCCAGGAAAGGAATGAGCAGTTCTTC. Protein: CASSTSGPQERNEQFF.

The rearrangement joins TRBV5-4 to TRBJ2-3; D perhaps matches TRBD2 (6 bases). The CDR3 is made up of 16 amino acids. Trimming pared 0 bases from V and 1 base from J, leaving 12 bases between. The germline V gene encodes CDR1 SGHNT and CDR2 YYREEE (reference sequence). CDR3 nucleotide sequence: TGTGCCAGCAGCTTGGAGGGCGGGAAAGGCACAGATACGCAGTATTTT. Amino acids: CASSLEGGKGTDTQYF.

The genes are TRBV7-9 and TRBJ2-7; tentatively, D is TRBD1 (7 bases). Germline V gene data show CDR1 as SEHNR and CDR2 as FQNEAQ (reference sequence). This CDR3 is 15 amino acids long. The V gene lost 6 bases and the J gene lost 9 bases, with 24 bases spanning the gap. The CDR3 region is CASSFRRAGGTRQYF. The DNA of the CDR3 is TGTGCCAGCAGTTTCAGGAGGGCAGGGGGGACGAGGCAGTACTTC.

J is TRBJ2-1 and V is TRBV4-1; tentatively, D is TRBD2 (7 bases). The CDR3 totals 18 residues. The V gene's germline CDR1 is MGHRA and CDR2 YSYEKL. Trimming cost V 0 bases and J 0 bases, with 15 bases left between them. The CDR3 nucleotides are TGCGCCAGCAGCCAAGATTTGGGGGGCGGGAGCTCCTACAATGAGCAGTTCTTC. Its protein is CASSQDLGGGSSYNEQFF.

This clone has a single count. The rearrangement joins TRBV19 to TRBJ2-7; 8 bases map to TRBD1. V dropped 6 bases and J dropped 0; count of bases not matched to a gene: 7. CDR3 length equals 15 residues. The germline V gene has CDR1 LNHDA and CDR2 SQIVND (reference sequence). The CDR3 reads CASSQTGEASYEQYF. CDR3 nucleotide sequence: TGTGCCAGTAGCCAGACAGGGGAGGCCTCCTACGAGCAGTACTTC. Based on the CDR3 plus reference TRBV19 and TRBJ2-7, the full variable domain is DGGITQSPKYLFRKEGQNVTLSCEQNLNHDAMYWYRQDPGQGLRLIYYSQIVNDFQKGDIAEGYSVSREKKESFPLTVTSAQKNPTAFYLCASSQTGEASYEQYFGPGTRLTVT.

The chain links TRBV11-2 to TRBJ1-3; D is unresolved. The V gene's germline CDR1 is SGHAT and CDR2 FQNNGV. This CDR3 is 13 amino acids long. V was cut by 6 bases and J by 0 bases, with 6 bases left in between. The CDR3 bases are TGTGCCAGCAGTCACTCCTCTGGAAACACCATATATTTT. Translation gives CASSHSSGNTIYF.

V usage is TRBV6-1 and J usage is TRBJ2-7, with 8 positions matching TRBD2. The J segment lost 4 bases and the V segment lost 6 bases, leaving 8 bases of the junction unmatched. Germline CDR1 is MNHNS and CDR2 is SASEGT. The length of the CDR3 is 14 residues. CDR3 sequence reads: CASSAGTSNYEQYF. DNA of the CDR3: TGTGCCAGCAGCGCCGGGACTAGTAATTACGAGCAGTACTTC.

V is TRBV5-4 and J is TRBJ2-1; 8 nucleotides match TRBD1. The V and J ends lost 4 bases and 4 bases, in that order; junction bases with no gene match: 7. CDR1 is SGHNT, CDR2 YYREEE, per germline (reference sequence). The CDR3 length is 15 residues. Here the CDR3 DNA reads TGTGCCAGCAGCCTTGACAGGGGCGAATACAATGAGCAGTTCTTC. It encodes CASSLDRGEYNEQFF.

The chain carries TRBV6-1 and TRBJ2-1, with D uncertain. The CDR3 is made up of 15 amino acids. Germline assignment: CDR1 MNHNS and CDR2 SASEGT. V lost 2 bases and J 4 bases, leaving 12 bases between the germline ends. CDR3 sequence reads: CASSELVTRYNEQFF. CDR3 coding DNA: TGTGCCAGCAGTGAACTGGTGACCAGGTACAATGAGCAGTTCTTC.

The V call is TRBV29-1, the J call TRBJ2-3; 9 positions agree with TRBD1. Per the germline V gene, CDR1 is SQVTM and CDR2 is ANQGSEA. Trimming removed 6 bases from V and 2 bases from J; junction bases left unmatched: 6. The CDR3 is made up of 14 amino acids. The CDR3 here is CSVSGTGNTDTQYF. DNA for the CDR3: TGCAGCGTCTCCGGGACAGGGAACACAGATACGCAGTATTTT.

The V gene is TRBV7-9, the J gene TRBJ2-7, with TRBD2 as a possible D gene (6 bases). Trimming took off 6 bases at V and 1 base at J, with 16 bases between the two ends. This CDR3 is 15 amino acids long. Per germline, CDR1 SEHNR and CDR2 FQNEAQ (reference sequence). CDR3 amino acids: CASSFGAGPSYEQYF. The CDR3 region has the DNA TGTGCCAGCAGTTTCGGGGCGGGACCATCCTACGAGCAGTACTTC.

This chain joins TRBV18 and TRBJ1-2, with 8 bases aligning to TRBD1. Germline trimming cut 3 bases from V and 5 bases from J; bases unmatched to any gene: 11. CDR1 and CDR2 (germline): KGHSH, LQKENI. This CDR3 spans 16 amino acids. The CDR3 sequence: CASSPNAQGAEYGYTF. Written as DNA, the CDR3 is TGTGCCAGCTCACCCAACGCCCAGGGGGCGGAGTATGGCTACACCTTC.

Here the CDR3 reads CASSQEEAGRGGYEQFF. CDR3 nucleotide sequence: TGTGCCAGCAGCCAAGAGGAGGCGGGACGGGGGGGGTATGAGCAGTTCTTC. The V call is TRBV4-2, the J call TRBJ2-1; 8 nucleotides line up with TRBD2. Losses at the gene ends were 0 bases for V and 8 bases for J; bases not matched to a gene: 12. The CDR3 spans 17 residues. Germline-derived CDR1 and CDR2 are LGHNA and YNFKEQ.

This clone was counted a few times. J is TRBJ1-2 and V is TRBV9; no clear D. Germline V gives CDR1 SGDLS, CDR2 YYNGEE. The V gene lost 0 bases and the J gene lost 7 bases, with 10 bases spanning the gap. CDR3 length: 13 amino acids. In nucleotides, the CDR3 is TGTGCCAGCAGCGTAGCTTCCAGGTCTGGCTACACCTTC. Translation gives CASSVASRSGYTF.

The CDR3 loop reads CASSPQGGTNYGYTF. CDR3 in DNA: TGTGCCAGCAGCCCCCAGGGGGGAACTAACTATGGCTACACCTTC. The V and J genes are TRBV7-9 and TRBJ1-2, with 7 nucleotides matching TRBD1. The V segment lost 5 bases and the J segment 0 bases; nucleotides outside the gene matches: 6. CDR1 SEHNR and CDR2 FQNEAQ come from the germline V gene (reference sequence). CDR3 size: 15 residues.

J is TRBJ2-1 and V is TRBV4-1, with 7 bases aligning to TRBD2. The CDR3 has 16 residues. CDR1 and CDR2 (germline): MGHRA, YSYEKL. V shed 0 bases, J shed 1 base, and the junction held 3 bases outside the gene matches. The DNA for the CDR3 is TGCGCCAGCAGCCAAGAAAGCGGGGCTTCCTACAATGAGCAGTTCTTC. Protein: CASSQESGASYNEQFF.